Presented here are 2 T cell receptor beta chains from one specimen sequenced in a study of CD8+CD57+ T cells in acquired aplastic anemia. The template for TCR beta VDJ and CDR3 sequence profiling was genomic DNA. MiXCR, applied by TCRdb to the reads, yields one record per CDR3 protein. The sample includes some 150,000 distinct CDR3 sequences, roughly two fifths of them seen just once. Material for sequencing was sorted CD4+, CD8+, or CD8+CD57+ T cells (not recorded which) from PBMCs. The receptor set was obtained from a human donor in good health, serving as a control.

This clonotype has just one count. This chain uses TRBV5-5 with TRBJ2-7; the D gene is possibly TRBD1 (6 bases). The V gene lost 0 bases and the J gene lost 7 bases, with 17 bases spanning the gap. Germline V CDR1 and CDR2: SGHKS, YYEKEE (reference sequence). The CDR3 has 15 amino acids. The CDR3 DNA follows: TGTGCCAGCAGCTTGGAGATCCTAGCAGGGGAAGAGCAGTACTTC. Translating gives CASSLEILAGEEQYF.

Turning to this clonotype: One end of the junction is discordant with germline, which a read error may explain. V gene TRBV4-3 combines with J gene TRBJ1-1; D gene ambiguous. The CDR3 loop spans 9 amino acids. Germline V gives CDR1 LGHNA, CDR2 YSLEER. CDR3 bases: TGCGCCAGCAGCCAACTCACGTCTTGG. Translating gives CASSQLTSW.